This TCR beta chain was sequenced during a study of naive CD8 T cells in extremely preterm neonates. General study results and limits: Productive template counts varied among preterm samples, a noted limitation. Shared CDR3 nucleotide sequences: preterm around 2.6%, term 0.35% to 0.4%, children approximately 0.028%, adults 0.0095% to 0.01%.

Elective cesarean births at 37-41 weeks, without labor or membrane rupture, supplied the cord blood. A remark on this clone: Its specificity is not known.

TCRdb keeps only in-frame clones here, not all; method: immunoSEQ multiplex PCR. The sample carries roughly 6,500 clones, 95% to 99% recorded once. This CDR3 is built from 14 residues. The germline CDR1 and CDR2 sequences are SGHDT and YYEEEE. Deletions cut 2 bases from V and 8 bases from J, with 16 bases between. What was sequenced was naive CD8+ T cells from cord blood. The clonotype was recovered from a newborn in good health. The chain employs TRBV5-6 and TRBJ1-2, with a weak D call TRBD1 (5 bases). CDR3 sequence reads: CASSFPDGGQGYTF. The CDR3 nucleotides read TGTGCCAGCAGCTTTCCCGACGGGGGTCAGGGCTACACCTTC.